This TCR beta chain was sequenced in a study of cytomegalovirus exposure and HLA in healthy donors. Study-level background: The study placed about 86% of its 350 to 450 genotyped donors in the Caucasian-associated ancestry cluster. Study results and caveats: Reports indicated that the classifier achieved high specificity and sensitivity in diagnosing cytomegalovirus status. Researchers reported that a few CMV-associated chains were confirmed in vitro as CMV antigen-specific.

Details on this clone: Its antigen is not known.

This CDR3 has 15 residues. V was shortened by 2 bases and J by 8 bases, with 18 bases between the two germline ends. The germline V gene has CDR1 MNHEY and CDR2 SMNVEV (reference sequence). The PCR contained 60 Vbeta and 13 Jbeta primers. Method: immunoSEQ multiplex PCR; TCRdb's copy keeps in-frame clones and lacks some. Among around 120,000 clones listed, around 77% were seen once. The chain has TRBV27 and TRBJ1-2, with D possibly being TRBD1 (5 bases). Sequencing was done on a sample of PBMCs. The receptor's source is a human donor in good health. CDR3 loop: CASSLKEGPLRGYTF. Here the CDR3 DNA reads TGTGCCAGCAGTTTAAAGGAGGGGCCCCTTCGGGGCTACACCTTC.